A single sample gave rise to the 7 T cell receptor beta chains below, sequenced in a study of sequential checkpoint blockade in melanoma. This sample's treatment: randomized to nivolumab then ipilimumab (arm A) or the reverse (arm B). Profiling relied on immunoSEQ multiplex PCR, and the TCRdb table lists in-frame clones only, not all of them. The table shows thousands of clones, with around 73% occurring only once. Sequencing used CD8+ T cells sorted from blood (inferred from file names), obtained from a patient given nivolumab and ipilimumab in sequence. The receptors were sampled from a human donor with melanoma.

The CDR3 DNA sequence: TGTGCCAGCAGTTGGAGGACAGACACAGATACGCAGTATTTT. Protein product: CASSWRTDTDTQYF. The chain is built from TRBV6-5 and TRBJ2-3; TRBD1 might be the D (6 bases). CDR1 is MNHEY and CDR2 is SVGAGI in the germline V gene. V shed 4 bases and J shed 2 bases, with 10 bases lying between them. The CDR3 is 14 residues long.

This clone was detected only a few times. An end of the junction differs from the germline gene, which may be a read error. The chain links TRBV6-5 to TRBJ2-7; tentative D call: TRBD1 (5 bases). The CDR3 is 14 amino acids. Germline assignment: CDR1 MNHEY and CDR2 SVGAGI. This chain's CDR3 is CASSYSSGSSEQYF. The CDR3 nucleotides are TGTGCCAGCAGTTACTCCTCAGGGTCCTCCGAGCAGTACTTC.

The V gene is TRBV5-1, the J gene TRBJ2-2; 12 bases fit TRBD2. Unmatched junction bases numbered 3, after V lost 1 base and J lost 2 bases. Germline assignment: CDR1 SGHRS and CDR2 YFSETQ. The CDR3 is made up of 17 amino acids. This chain's CDR3 is CASSLPSGGANTGELFF. CDR3 bases: TGCGCCAGCAGCTTGCCTAGCGGGGGGGCTAACACCGGGGAGCTGTTTTTT.

The genes are TRBV15 and TRBJ1-6, with D uncertain. The germline V gene has CDR1 LNHNV and CDR2 YYDKDF (reference sequence). The V end lost 6 bases, the J end lost 6 bases, and 18 bases lay between the germline ends. This CDR3 region has 16 residues. The CDR3 coding sequence is TGTGCCACCAGTACCAGGCCCTTAACCCCTAATTCACCCCTCCACTTT. Protein: CATSTRPLTPNSPLHF.

The chain links TRBV19 to TRBJ1-5; D unclear. The CDR3 loop spans 15 amino acids. Germline lookup yields CDR1 LNHDA and CDR2 SQIVND (reference sequence). V shed 2 bases and J shed 1 base, with 9 bases lying between them. CDR3 amino acids: CASSISSLSNQPQHF. The DNA of the CDR3 is TGTGCCAGTAGTATAAGTTCTCTAAGCAATCAGCCCCAGCATTTT.

The rearrangement uses TRBV9 and TRBJ2-5, with TRBD2 as a possible D gene (6 bases). The closer fit of TRBJ2-7 to the DNA end suggests the J call may be wrong. The CDR3 is made up of 15 amino acids. CDR1 and CDR2 from the germline V gene are SGDLS and YYNGEE. CDR3 nucleotides: TGTGCCAGCAGCGTAGAGGGACTCCGAGCGGACGAGCAGTACTTC. Amino acid sequence: CASSVEGLRADEQYF.

This CDR3 reads CASSSGLAAETQYF. DNA for the CDR3: TGTGCCAGCAGTTCTGGACTAGCGGCGGAGACCCAGTACTTC. J is TRBJ2-5 and V is TRBV5-6, with 10 bases that match TRBD2. Germline CDR1 and CDR2: SGHDT and YYEEEE. The J segment lost 5 bases and the V segment lost 5 bases, leaving 6 bases of the junction unmatched. The CDR3 has 14 amino acids.